This record covers a single T cell receptor (beta chain). What it binds is unknown. The J segment lost 4 bases and the V segment lost 10 bases, leaving 10 bases of the junction unmatched. The CDR3 consists of 13 residues. CDR1 and CDR2 from the germline V gene are SNHLY and FYNNEI. The data belong to a study of shared clonotypes between healthy human individuals. Assay execution proceeded at the deep level. When replicate PCRs were run on unsorted PBMC, they used approximately 300 ng DNA, approximately 33,000 T cell genomes. Per the study methods: Sequence data from immunoSEQ were junction-only and lacked quality scores; consequently, filtering differed. Profiling relied on immunoSEQ multiplex PCR, and the TCRdb table lists in-frame clones only, not all of them. The DNA was the basis for D and trimming; V, J and clone size are from that table. The sample holds 450,000 to 650,000 clones, roughly four fifths seen once.

Study-level findings and limits: Having only a few donors restricted how much genetic and exposure-history diversity was captured.

Input material: PBMCs. This TCR was recovered from a woman aged 35 to 49 in good health. Some clones in this sample may be carry-over from other donors' samples. V usage is TRBV2 and J usage is TRBJ2-7; 7 positions agree with TRBD2. The CDR3 nucleotides are TGTGCCACCGCCGCGGGGAGGGCTTACGAGCAGTACTTC. It specifies CATAAGRAYEQYF.